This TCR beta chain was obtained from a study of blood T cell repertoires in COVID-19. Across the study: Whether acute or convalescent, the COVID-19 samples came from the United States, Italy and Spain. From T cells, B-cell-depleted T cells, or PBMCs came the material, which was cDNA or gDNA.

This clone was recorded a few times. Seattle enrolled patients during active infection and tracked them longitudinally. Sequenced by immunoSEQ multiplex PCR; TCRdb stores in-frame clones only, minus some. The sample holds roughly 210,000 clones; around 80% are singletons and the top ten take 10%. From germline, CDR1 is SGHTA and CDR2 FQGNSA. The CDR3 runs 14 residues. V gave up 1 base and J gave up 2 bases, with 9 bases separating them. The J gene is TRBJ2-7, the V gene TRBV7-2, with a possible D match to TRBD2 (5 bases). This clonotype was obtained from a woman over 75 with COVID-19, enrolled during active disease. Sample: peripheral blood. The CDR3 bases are TGTGCCAGCAGCTTAGACTCGGGGACCTACGAGCAGTACTTC. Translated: CASSLDSGTYEQYF.